This TCR beta chain was sequenced for a study of human T cells and chemical hapten exposure. Time point reported: healthy volunteer bleed at 6 weeks. The total RNA was obtained from whole blood that was not fractionated. This clonotype was seen a handful of times. CDR3 size: 14 residues. The V gene's germline CDR1 is MGHDK and CDR2 SYGVNS. The V gene lost 4 bases and the J gene lost 4 bases, with 8 bases spanning the gap. TCRdb passed the RACE reads through MiXCR, listing each CDR3 protein once. The data contain 70,000 to 85,000 distinct CDR3 sequences, 8.6% of them seen just once; the ten biggest clones take up under 2%.

This receptor was taken from a male donor in good health. Some clones in this sample may be carry-over from other donors' samples. Sequencing was carried out using whole blood. The V call is TRBV25-1, the J call TRBJ1-6; a possible D gene is TRBD1 (5 bases). CDR3: CASSVGGYNSPLHF. The CDR3 DNA reads as TGTGCCAGCAGTGTTGGGGGGTATAATTCACCCCTCCACTTT.